These T cell receptor beta chains were read from a single sample in a study of vaccination and CD4 T cells after COVID-19. One entry per CDR3 protein results from TCRdb running MiXCR on the PCR reads. The data hold approximately 29,000 distinct CDR3 sequences, with approximately 49% observed a single time. Here the sequenced sample was CD4+ T cells from blood, taken about 7 months after SARS-CoV-2 vaccination. Receptors were obtained from a human donor who had recovered from COVID-19. Each CDR3 is given without its conserved first and last residue. A D gene is named only where the DNA matches it firmly.

length	V	J	D	CDR3
8	TRBV20-1	TRBJ1-2	-	SAKMTGYT
14	TRBV19	TRBJ1-5	TRBD1	ASSIGDRAANQPQH
12	TRBV7-2	TRBJ1-6	-	ASRGPSLNSPLH
12	TRBV21-1	TRBJ2-1	-	ASSKGGRGDEQF
17	TRBV6-4	TRBJ2-2	TRBD2	ASSGMTSGRAIGIGELF
10	TRBV7-9	TRBJ1-5	-	ATTTGNQPQH
15	TRBV7-9	TRBJ1-1	TRBD1	ASSLGARTGSDTEAF
13	TRBV28	TRBJ2-7	-	ASRTGGAGIDEQY
12	TRBV6-1	TRBJ2-7	TRBD1	ASVRDRVSYEQY
15	TRBV21-1	TRBJ2-5	-	ASSKAPLAGAPETQY
12	TRBV15	TRBJ2-7	-	ATSPARSSYEQY
12	TRBV19	TRBJ2-3	-	ASSPVSSTDTQY
14	TRBV20-1	TRBJ2-2	TRBD1	SARDPGQGNTGELF
11	TRBV6-2/TRBV6-3	TRBJ2-7	TRBD2	ASSSGGRYEQY
11	TRBV6-1	TRBJ2-7	-	ASSGYRTYEQY
12	TRBV6-5	TRBJ2-5	-	ASSYVQVTETQY
12	TRBV28	TRBJ1-1	-	ASSLREGVGEAF
13	TRBV7-8	TRBJ2-5	TRBD1	ASSLGGRGPEAQY
12	TRBV7-2	TRBJ2-1	-	ASSARPGGDEQF
9	TRBV7-2	TRBJ2-7	-	ASSLRGDQY
9	TRBV20-1	TRBJ2-7	-	SARATYEQY
11	TRBV6-1	TRBJ2-1	-	ASSQDGWGEQF
13	TRBV16	TRBJ1-2	TRBD1	ASSQLAGGDYGYT
16	TRBV6-2/TRBV6-3	TRBJ2-5	-	ASSYSGQGIGRGETQY
12	TRBV7-7	TRBJ2-3	-	ASSSSAATDTQY
15	TRBV7-9	TRBJ2-5	-	ASSPSGLYPSQETQY
14	TRBV10-3	TRBJ2-3	-	AISEPQGRGTDTQY
13	TRBV7-6	TRBJ2-5	-	AGSLGSGRQETQY
13	TRBV6-2/TRBV6-3	TRBJ2-1	TRBD2	ASRPSGKSYNEQF
14	TRBV7-2	TRBJ2-3	TRBD2	ASSPRAGPSTDTQY
11	TRBV11-1	TRBJ2-3	-	ASRAQTTDTQY
11	TRBV7-9	TRBJ2-7	-	ASSSIDSYEQY
11	TRBV7-8	TRBJ1-1	TRBD1	ASSLEWDRAAF
12	TRBV7-2	TRBJ1-2	-	ASSRGTANYGYT
12	TRBV7-9	TRBJ2-2	TRBD2	ASSLGGGTGELF
12	TRBV20-1	TRBJ1-2	TRBD1	SARGTGGAYGYT
11	TRBV6-1	TRBJ1-2	TRBD1	ASRPQGEDGYT
14	TRBV4-3	TRBJ2-5	-	ASSQGARQGQETQY
10	TRBV7-9	TRBJ2-7	-	ASSPRGNEQY
12	TRBV4-1	TRBJ1-1	-	ASSLLVADTEAF
15	TRBV20-1	TRBJ2-1	TRBD2	SARSHLTSEVYNEQF
13	TRBV2	TRBJ1-5	-	ASSGGITGNQPQH
9	TRBV20-1	TRBJ2-5	-	SARTQETQY
13	TRBV7-3	TRBJ2-5	TRBD2	ASSEGLAGVETQY
15	TRBV28	TRBJ1-5	-	ASSWSFGRGGRQPQH
14	TRBV7-9	TRBJ2-3	-	ASSLAVGEVLDTQY
11	TRBV4-1	TRBJ2-5	-	ASSQTRSETQY
14	TRBV7-3	TRBJ2-3	-	ASSLMMAGGTDTQY
18	TRBV21-1	TRBJ1-1	-	ASRKGPRHRHKPMNTEAF
16	TRBV6-1	TRBJ1-6	-	ASSEFVARGSYNSPLH
17	TRBV2	TRBJ2-6	TRBD1	ASSEGVRGLPSGANVLT
11	TRBV28	TRBJ1-1	-	ASSLLSGYEAF
11	TRBV4-2	TRBJ2-1	-	ASSQTTYNEQF